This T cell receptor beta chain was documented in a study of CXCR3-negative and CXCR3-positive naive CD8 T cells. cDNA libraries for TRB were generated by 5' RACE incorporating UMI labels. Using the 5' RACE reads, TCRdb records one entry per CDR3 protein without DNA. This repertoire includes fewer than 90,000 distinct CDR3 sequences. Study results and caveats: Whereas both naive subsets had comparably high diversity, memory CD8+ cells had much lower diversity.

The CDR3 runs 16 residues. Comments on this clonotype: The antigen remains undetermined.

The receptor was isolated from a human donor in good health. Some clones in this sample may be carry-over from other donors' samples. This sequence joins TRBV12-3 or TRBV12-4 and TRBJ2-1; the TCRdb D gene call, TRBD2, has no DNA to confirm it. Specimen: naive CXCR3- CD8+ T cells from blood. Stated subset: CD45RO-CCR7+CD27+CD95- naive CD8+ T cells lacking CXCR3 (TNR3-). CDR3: CASSRIGLAGASEQFF.